This T cell receptor (beta chain) was identified during a study of T-cell reconstitution after alpha-beta-depleted transplantation in children (dated by TCRdb to about 2016). For the wider study: The study quantitatively tracked T-cell immune reconstitution after TCRalphabeta/CD19-depleted allogeneic hematopoietic cell transplantation in children using TCR repertoire profiling.

Libraries came from PCR. The instrument was an Illumina HiSeq 2500. Molecular barcoding was employed in the preparation of TCR libraries, with unique molecular identifiers being used to normalize TCRbeta repertoire quantification. The public sequencing data were trimmed at Q25 with fastp and processed into clonotypes with MiXCR by TCRdb, which kept only in-frame beta chains. Every distinct CDR3 protein forms one entry, paired with its most common genes and DNA. The sample data list nearly 550,000 distinct CDR3 sequences, and 18% of these were observed just once. 2.5% to 4% of the sample lies in the top ten. For this chain, trimming is 7 bases at the V end and 6 bases at the J end, and the number of junction bases without a gene match is 16. The CDR3, cysteine through phenylalanine, is 15 amino acids long. Only the CDR3 region is kept as DNA, spanning 45 bases read in frame from base 1. The germline V gene provides CDR1 SGHRS and CDR2 YFSETQ.

This clonotype occurred a few times. Its antigen remains undetermined. The sample holds no much larger clone one base away, and base qualities are not on file. The sequence is built from TRBV5-1 and TRBJ2-7, with 7 bases matching TRBD2. The specimen was PBMCs from the stem cell graft donor, collected from the stem cell graft. This TCR was recovered from a human donor who donated a stem cell graft to a child with acute lymphoblastic leukemia. The nucleotide sequence is given as TGCGCCAGCGGACCGACCGGGGGGAGGGGTCTCGAGCAGTACTTC. Its translation reads: CASGPTGGRGLEQYF.